A selection of T cell receptor beta chains follows, all from one sample in a study of blood T cell repertoires in COVID-19. The data were produced by immunoSEQ multiplex PCR, yet TCRdb's version contains in-frame clones alone and is incomplete. This table has roughly 71,000 clones, approximately 87% appearing once. The specimen sequenced was peripheral blood. These receptors came from a woman older than 75 with acute or convalescent COVID-19. CDR3s include the opening cysteine and the closing phenylalanine or tryptophan. D genes are given only for firm matches. Not all rows give a size; the values are once, few, many and, for expanded clones, a class.

J | D | size | V | DNA | CDR3
TRBJ2-7 | TRBD1 | . | TRBV5-4 | TGTGCCAGCAGCTTGGAACAGGGGATCCTCCACGAGCAGTACTTC | CASSLEQGILHEQYF
TRBJ2-7 | TRBD2 | . | TRBV2 | TGTGCCAGCAGTGAAGGTGTGAGGGTATCTAGCGGGAGAACCTACGAGCAGTACTTC | CASSEGVRVSSGRTYEQYF
TRBJ1-4 | . | once | TRBV15 | TGTGCCACCAGCCCTGCGGGGGATGAAAAACTGTTTTTT | CATSPAGDEKLFF
TRBJ1-6 | . | . | TRBV30 | TGTGCCTGGAGTGCAGGGCGCCCTAGAACCCACTCACCCCTCCACTTT | CAWSAGRPRTHSPLHF
TRBJ1-5 | . | . | TRBV24-1 | TGTGCCACCAGTGACTCGGGACAAAATCAGCCCCAGCATTTT | CATSDSGQNQPQHF
TRBJ1-5 | TRBD1 | few | TRBV19 | TGTGCCAGTAGTATCCTCCGGACAGGGTATAATCAGCCCCAGCATTTT | CASSILRTGYNQPQHF
TRBJ1-1 | TRBD1 | . | TRBV27 | TGTGCCAGCAGTCGGGACAGGGGCACCGTAATGAACACTGAAGCTTTCTTT | CASSRDRGTVMNTEAFF
TRBJ2-3 | . | . | TRBV5-6 | TGTGCCAGCAGCTTGTCTCTTTTCAGTAAAACAGATACGCAGTATTTT | CASSLSLFSKTDTQYF
TRBJ1-1 | . | few | TRBV19 | TGTGCCAGTAGTCCCCGGTCCATAGCCACAGCTTTCTTT | CASSPRSIATAFF
TRBJ1-3 | . | . | TRBV30 | TGTGCCTGGAGTGAAGAGGGCGGGGGGCCTGGAAACACCATATATTTT | CAWSEEGGGPGNTIYF
TRBJ1-6 | TRBD1 | once | TRBV3-1/TRBV3-2 | TGTGCCAGCAGCCAGGTACAGGGGGGCAATTCACCCCTCCACTTT | CASSQVQGGNSPLHF
TRBJ1-2 | . | . | TRBV30 | TGTGCCTGGAGTGCACGGGATGGCTACACCTTC | CAWSARDGYTF
TRBJ2-7 | TRBD2 | . | TRBV27 | TGTGCCAGCGGGAGACTAGCGGGAGTTGGGGAGCAGTACTTC | CASGRLAGVGEQYF
TRBJ1-2 | . | . | TRBV10-3 | TGTGCCATCAGTGAGCTCAACGGTTACTATGGCTACACCTTC | CAISELNGYYGYTF
TRBJ1-2 | TRBD1 | . | TRBV9 | TGTGCCAGCAGCCCCCGGACAGGGGAAGACTATGGCTACACCTTC | CASSPRTGEDYGYTF
TRBJ2-5 | TRBD2 | . | TRBV30 | TGTGCCTGGAGTGTCGTCGTGCTAGCGGGGGGGTCCCACCAAGAGACCCAGTACTTC | CAWSVVVLAGGSHQETQYF
TRBJ1-1 | . | few | TRBV9 | TGTGCCAGCAGCGTAGGTCCGGGGGGTTTAGTGAACACTGAAGCTTTCTTT | CASSVGPGGLVNTEAFF
TRBJ2-1 | . | . | TRBV7-9 | TGTGCCAGCAGCTTAGCTGGAAGGAGCTCCTACAATGAGCAGTTCTTC | CASSLAGRSSYNEQFF
TRBJ2-1 | . | . | TRBV18 | TGTGCCAGCTCACCCGGGGTTAGGGACAATGAGCAGTTCTTC | CASSPGVRDNEQFF
TRBJ2-1 | TRBD2 | . | TRBV5-6 | TGTGCCAGCAGCTTAGGACTAGCGGTTAATGAGCAGTTCTTC | CASSLGLAVNEQFF
TRBJ1-2 | . | . | TRBV27 | TGTGCCAGCAGTTTATCCGGCCCGCAGGGCGGCTACACCTTC | CASSLSGPQGGYTF
TRBJ2-7 | TRBD2 | . | TRBV14 | TGTGCCAGCAGCCAGGAAATAACTAGCGGGGGAGTGTACTTC | CASSQEITSGGVYF
TRBJ2-2 | . | . | TRBV29-1 | TGCAGCGCCCGGGGGGCCCAAAACACCGGGGAGCTGTTTTTT | CSARGAQNTGELFF
TRBJ1-2 | TRBD1 | . | TRBV19 | TGTGCCAGTACAGGGGGCGTCGGGTATGGCTACACCTTC | CASTGGVGYGYTF
TRBJ1-1 | . | once | TRBV3-1/TRBV3-2 | TGTGCCAGCAGCCAAGCGACAGGCCTGAACACTGAAGCTTTCTTT | CASSQATGLNTEAFF
TRBJ2-2 | TRBD1 | . | TRBV15 | TGTGCCACCAGCTGGGGACAGGGGATTACCGGGGAGCTGTTTTTT | CATSWGQGITGELFF